This TCR beta chain was sequenced during a study of blood T cell repertoires in COVID-19. Study at large: Samples taken during acute and convalescent COVID-19 were collected in the United States, Italy and Spain. T cells, B-cell-depleted T cells, or PBMCs supplied cDNA or gDNA.

In the original processing: How many nucleated cells were present was estimated from reference gene primer amplification. This table comes from immunoSEQ multiplex PCR, and its TCRdb copy is limited to in-frame clones, with some not included. Clone size and V and J calls were adopted from that table, with D and trimming inferred from the DNA. Among nearly 40,000 clones, roughly 82% were seen once, and the ten largest hold around 15%. Trimming cost V 4 bases and J 4 bases, with 14 bases left between them. Germline V gives CDR1 SGHRS, CDR2 YFSETQ. This CDR3 contains 14 residues. The chain employs TRBV5-1 and TRBJ2-5, with unresolved D. The sequence derives from a man over 45 with active or convalescent COVID-19. Material: peripheral blood. The CDR3: CASSPSGGGETQYF. The CDR3 DNA is TGCGCCAGCAGCCCCTCTGGCGGCGGAGAGACCCAGTACTTC.